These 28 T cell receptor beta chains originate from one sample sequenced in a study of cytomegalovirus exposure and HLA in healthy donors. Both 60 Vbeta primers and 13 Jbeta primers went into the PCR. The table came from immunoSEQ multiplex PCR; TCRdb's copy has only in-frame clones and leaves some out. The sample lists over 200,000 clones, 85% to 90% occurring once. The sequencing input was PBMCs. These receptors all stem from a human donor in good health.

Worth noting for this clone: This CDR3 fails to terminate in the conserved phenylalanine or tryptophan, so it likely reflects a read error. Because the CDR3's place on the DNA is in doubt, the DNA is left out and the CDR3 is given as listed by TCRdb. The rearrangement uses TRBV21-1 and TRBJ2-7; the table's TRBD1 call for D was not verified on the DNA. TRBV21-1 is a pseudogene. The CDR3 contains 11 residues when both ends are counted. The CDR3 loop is CASTGWDRGKL.

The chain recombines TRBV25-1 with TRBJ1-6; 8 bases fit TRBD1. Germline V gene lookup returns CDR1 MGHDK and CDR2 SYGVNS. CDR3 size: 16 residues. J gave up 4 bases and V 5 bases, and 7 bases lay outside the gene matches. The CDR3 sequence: CASSLGTGLYNSPLHF. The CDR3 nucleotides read TGTGCCAGCAGTCTGGGGACAGGTCTTTATAATTCACCCCTCCACTTT.

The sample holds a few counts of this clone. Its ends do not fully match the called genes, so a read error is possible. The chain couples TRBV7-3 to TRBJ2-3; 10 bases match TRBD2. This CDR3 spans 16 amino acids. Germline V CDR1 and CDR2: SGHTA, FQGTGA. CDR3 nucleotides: TGTTCCAGCAGCTTAGGACTAGCGGAACCCACAGATACGCAGTATTTT. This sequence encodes CSSSLGLAEPTDTQYF.

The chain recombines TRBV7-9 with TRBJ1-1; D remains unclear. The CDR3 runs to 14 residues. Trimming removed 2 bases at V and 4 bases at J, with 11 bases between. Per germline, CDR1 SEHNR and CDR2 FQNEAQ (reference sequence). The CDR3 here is CASSLMGGGTEAFF. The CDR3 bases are TGTGCCAGCAGCTTAATGGGCGGAGGCACTGAAGCTTTCTTT.

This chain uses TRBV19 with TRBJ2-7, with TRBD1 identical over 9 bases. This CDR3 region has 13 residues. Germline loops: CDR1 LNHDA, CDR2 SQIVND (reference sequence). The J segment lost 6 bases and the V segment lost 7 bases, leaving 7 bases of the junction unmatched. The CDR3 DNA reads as TGTGCCAGTACCCTGACAGGGGGAGGCGAGCAGTACTTC. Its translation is CASTLTGGGEQYF.

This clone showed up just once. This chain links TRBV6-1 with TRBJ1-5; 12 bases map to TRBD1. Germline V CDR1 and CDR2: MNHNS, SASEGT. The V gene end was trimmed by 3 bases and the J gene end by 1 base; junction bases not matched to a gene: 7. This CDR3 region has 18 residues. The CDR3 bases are TGTGCCAGCAGTGAGTGGGACAGGGGGCGTCCCAGCAATCAGCCCCAGCATTTT. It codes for CASSEWDRGRPSNQPQHF.

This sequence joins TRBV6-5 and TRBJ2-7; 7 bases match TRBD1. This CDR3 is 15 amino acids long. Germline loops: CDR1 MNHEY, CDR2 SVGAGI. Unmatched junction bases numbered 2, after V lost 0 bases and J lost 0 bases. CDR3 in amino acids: CASSYSDRVSYEQYF. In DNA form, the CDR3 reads TGTGCCAGCAGTTACTCTGACAGGGTCTCCTACGAGCAGTACTTC.

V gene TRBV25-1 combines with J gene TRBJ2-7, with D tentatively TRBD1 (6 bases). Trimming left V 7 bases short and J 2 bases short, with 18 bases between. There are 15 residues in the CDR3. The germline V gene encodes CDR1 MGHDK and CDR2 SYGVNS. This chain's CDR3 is CASTNQQGATYEQYF. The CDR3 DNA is TGTGCCAGCACGAATCAACAGGGAGCGACCTACGAGCAGTACTTC.

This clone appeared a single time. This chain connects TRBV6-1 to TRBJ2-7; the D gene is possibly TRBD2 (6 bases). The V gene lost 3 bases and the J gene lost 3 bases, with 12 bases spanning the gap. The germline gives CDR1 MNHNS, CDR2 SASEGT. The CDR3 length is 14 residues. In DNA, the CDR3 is TGTGCCAGCAGTGATGGGGGGACGGGCTACGAGCAGTACTTC. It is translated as CASSDGGTGYEQYF.

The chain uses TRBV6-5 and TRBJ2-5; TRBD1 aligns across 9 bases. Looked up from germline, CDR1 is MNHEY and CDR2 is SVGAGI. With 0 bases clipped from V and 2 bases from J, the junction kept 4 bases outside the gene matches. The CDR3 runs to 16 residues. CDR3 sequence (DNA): TGTGCCAGCAGTTACTCGAACAGGGGGCAGCAAGAGACCCAGTACTTC. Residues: CASSYSNRGQQETQYF.

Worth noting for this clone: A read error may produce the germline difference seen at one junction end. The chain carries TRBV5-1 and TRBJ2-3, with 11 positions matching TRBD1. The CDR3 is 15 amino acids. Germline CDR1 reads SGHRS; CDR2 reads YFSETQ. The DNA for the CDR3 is TGCGCCAGCAGCGATCGGACAGGGGGCACACATACGCAGTATTTT. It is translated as CASSDRTGGTHTQYF.

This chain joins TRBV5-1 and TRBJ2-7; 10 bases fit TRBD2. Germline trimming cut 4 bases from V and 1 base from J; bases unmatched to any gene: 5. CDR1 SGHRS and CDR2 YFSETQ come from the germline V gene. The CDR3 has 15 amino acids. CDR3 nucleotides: TGCGCCAGCAGCGACGGGACTAGCGTGTCCTACGAGCAGTACTTC. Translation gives CASSDGTSVSYEQYF.

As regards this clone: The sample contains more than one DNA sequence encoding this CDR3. CDR3 loop: CASSLAGGNEQFF. CDR3 nucleotides: TGTGCCAGCAGCTTAGCTGGGGGGAATGAGCAGTTCTTC. This sequence joins TRBV7-9 and TRBJ2-1; D is possibly TRBD2 (6 bases). Trimming pared 0 bases from V and 7 bases from J, leaving 7 bases between. Germline V lookup: CDR1 SEHNR, CDR2 FQNEAQ (reference sequence). The CDR3 has 13 residues.

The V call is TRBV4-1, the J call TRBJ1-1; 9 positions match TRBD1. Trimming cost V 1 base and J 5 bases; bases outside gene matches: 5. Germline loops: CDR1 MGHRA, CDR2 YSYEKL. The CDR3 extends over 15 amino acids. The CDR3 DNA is TGCGCCAGCAGCCAAGGGACAGGGGTGTGGACTGAAGCTTTCTTT. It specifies CASSQGTGVWTEAFF.

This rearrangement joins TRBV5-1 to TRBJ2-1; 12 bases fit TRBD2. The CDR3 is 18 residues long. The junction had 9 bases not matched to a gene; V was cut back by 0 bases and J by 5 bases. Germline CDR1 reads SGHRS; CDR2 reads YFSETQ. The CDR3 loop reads CASSLDIQLAGGHNEQFF. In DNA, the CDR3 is TGCGCCAGCAGCTTGGACATCCAACTAGCGGGAGGCCACAATGAGCAGTTCTTC.

The CDR3 spells CASSLQREGSEQYF. The CDR3 DNA follows: TGTGCCAGCAGTTTACAGCGGGAGGGAAGCGAGCAGTACTTC. The V and J genes are TRBV6-6 and TRBJ2-7; 10 nucleotides match TRBD2. CDR1 is MNHNY and CDR2 is SVGAGI in the germline V gene (reference sequence). V lost 4 bases, J lost 6 bases, and 6 bases stayed unmatched. This CDR3 region has 14 residues.

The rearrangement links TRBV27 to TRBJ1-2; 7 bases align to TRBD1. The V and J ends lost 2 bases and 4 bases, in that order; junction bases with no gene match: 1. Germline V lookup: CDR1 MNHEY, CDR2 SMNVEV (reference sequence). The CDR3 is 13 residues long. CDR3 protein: CASSLGDSYGYTF. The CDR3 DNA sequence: TGTGCCAGCAGTTTAGGGGACAGCTATGGCTACACCTTC.

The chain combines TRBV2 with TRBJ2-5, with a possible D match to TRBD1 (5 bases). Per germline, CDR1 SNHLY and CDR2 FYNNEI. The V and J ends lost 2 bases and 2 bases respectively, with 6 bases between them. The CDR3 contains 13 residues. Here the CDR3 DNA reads TGTGCCAGCAGTGAACGACAGCAAGAGACCCAGTACTTC. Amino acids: CASSERQQETQYF.

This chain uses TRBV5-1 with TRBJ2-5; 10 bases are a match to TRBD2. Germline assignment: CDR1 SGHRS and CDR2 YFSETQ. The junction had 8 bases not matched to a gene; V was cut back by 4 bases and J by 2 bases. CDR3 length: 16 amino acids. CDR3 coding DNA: TGCGCCAGCAGCACAATAGCGGGAGGAGTTCAAGAGACCCAGTACTTC. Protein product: CASSTIAGGVQETQYF.

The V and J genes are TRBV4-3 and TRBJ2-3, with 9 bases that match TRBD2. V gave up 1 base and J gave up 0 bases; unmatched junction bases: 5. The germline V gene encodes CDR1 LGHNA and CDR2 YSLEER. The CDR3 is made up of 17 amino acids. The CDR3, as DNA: TGCGCCAGCAGCCAAGCAAGACTAGCGGTTAGCACAGATACGCAGTATTTT. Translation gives CASSQARLAVSTDTQYF.

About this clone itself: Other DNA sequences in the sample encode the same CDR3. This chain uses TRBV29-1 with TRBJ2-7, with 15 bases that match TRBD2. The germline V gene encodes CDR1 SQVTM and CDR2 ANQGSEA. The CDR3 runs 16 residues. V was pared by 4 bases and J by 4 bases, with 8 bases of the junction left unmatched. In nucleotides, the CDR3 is TGCAGCGTTGGGGGACTAGCGGGAGGTCTACGTTACGAGCAGTACTTC. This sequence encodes CSVGGLAGGLRYEQYF.

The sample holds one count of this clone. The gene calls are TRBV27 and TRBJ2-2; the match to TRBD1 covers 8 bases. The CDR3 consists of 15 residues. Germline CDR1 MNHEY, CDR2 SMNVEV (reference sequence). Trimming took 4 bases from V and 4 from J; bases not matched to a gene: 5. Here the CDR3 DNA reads TGTGCCAGCAGTTCTGGCAGGGGGCTCACCGGGGAGCTGTTTTTT. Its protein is CASSSGRGLTGELFF.

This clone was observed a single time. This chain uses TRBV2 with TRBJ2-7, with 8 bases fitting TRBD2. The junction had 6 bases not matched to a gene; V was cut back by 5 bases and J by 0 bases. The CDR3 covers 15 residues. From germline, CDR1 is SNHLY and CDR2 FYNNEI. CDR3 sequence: CASSPGTSLSYEQYF. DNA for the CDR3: TGTGCCAGCAGTCCCGGGACTAGTCTCTCCTACGAGCAGTACTTC.

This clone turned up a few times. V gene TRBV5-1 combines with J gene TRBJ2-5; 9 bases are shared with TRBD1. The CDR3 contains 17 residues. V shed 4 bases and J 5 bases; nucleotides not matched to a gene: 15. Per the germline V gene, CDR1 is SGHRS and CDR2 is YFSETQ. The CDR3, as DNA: TGCGCCAGCAGCCAACTCACGACGGGACAGGGAAAGGAGACCCAGTACTTC. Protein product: CASSQLTTGQGKETQYF.

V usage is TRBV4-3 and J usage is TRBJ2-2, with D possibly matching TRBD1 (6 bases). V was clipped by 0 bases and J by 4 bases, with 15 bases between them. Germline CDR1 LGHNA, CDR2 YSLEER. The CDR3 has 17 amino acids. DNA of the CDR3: TGCGCCAGCAGCCAAGATCGAGTAGGGGACATCACCGGGGAGCTGTTTTTT. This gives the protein CASSQDRVGDITGELFF.

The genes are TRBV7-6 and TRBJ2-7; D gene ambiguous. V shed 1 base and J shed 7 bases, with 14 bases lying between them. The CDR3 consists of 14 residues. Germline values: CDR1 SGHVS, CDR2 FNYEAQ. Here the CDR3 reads CASSLEQTSREQYF. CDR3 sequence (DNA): TGTGCCAGCAGCTTAGAGCAGACATCGAGAGAGCAGTACTTC.

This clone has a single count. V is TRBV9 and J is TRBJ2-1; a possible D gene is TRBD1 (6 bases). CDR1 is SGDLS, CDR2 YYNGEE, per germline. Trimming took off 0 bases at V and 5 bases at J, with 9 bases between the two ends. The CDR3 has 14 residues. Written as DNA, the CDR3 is TGTGCCAGCAGCGTAGAGGCAGGGGACAATGAGCAGTTCTTC. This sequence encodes CASSVEAGDNEQFF.

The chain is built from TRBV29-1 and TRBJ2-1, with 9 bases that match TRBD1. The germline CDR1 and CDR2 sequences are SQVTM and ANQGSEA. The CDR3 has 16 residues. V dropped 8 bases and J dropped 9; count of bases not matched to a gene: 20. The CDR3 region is CSPWIRTGVRGPEQFF. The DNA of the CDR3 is TGCAGCCCCTGGATCCGGACAGGGGTACGAGGTCCTGAGCAGTTCTTC.